This TCR beta chain was found in a study of OX40 agonist ivuxolimab in advanced cancers. V was clipped by 5 bases and J by 3 bases; unmatched bases: 6. Germline loops: CDR1 LNHDA, CDR2 SQIVND (reference sequence). There are 16 residues in the CDR3. Study-wide results and limits: Antigen specificity of clonally expanded peripheral T cells was not established.

Sequenced by immunoSEQ multiplex PCR; TCRdb stores in-frame clones only, minus some. Of about 32,000 clones in the sample, 90% to 95% were seen once. About this clone itself: The antigen remains unidentified.

V usage is TRBV19 and J usage is TRBJ2-1; 11 bases are a match to TRBD2. The sample here was CD4+ or CD8+ T cells sorted from blood, taken in a trial of the OX40 agonist ivuxolimab. The receptor comes from an adult with an advanced solid tumor such as melanoma, head and neck, liver or kidney cancer. DNA for the CDR3: TGTGCCAGTAGTTCGGGACTAGCGGAGCTCTACAATGAGCAGTTCTTC. Encoded protein: CASSSGLAELYNEQFF.